The 7 T cell receptor beta chains listed next were all sequenced from one sample in a study of cytomegalovirus exposure and HLA in healthy donors (dated by TCRdb to about 2017). Libraries came from the immunoSEQ multiplex PCR assay. A mixture of 60 forward primers for TCR Vbeta segments and 13 reverse primers for TCR Jbeta segments was used in the multiplex PCR. Drawn from immuneACCESS, this table holds only the in-frame rearrangements with V and J called that TCRdb kept. Clones are partly lost; checked studies trace under half to an unresolved V gene and leave the rest unexplained. This sample holds fewer than 250,000 clones; around 73% were observed only once. The ten largest clones take up around 4% of the sample. Material: PBMCs. All receptors derive from a male donor in good health and CMV-seronegative.

V gene TRBV11-2 combines with J gene TRBJ1-1; possible D gene TRBD1, 5 bases. V shed 5 bases and J shed 10 bases, with 17 bases lying between them. The CDR3 spans 13 residues. Looked up from germline, CDR1 is SGHAT and CDR2 is FQNNGV. In DNA form, the CDR3 reads TGTGCCAGCAGCCCCCCTGGGGGGTTTGGAGCTTTCTTT. It yields the protein CASSPPGGFGAFF.

In this sample, this clone turned up once. The V gene is TRBV30, the J gene TRBJ2-2; TRBD2 aligns across 9 bases. This CDR3 spans 13 amino acids. In germline, CDR1 is GTSNPN, CDR2 SVGIG (reference sequence). CDR3 region: CAGAGGRTGELFF. The CDR3 DNA reads TGTGCTGGGGCGGGAGGGCGCACCGGGGAGCTGTTTTTT.

Concerning this clone itself: This CDR3 is also generated by other DNA sequences in the sample. The V and J genes are TRBV18 and TRBJ2-6; TRBD1 aligns across 9 bases. Trimming cost V 5 bases and J 4 bases; bases outside gene matches: 6. Germline loops: CDR1 KGHSH, CDR2 LQKENI. There are 16 residues in the CDR3. CDR3 DNA sequence: TGTGCCAGCTCATCGACAGGGGGTGCCGGGGCCAACGTCCTGACTTTC. Translated: CASSSTGGAGANVLTF.

The rearrangement joins TRBV6-5 to TRBJ1-2; D possibly corresponds to TRBD1 (5 bases). Trimming pared 6 bases from V and 8 bases from J, leaving 19 bases between. The germline gives CDR1 MNHEY, CDR2 SVGAGI. This CDR3 has 14 amino acids. The CDR3 region is CASSKTASSWGYTF. The CDR3 DNA reads as TGTGCCAGCAGCAAGACAGCAAGCTCCTGGGGCTACACCTTC.

The chain combines TRBV5-5 with TRBJ1-1, with D maybe TRBD1 (6 bases). The germline gives CDR1 SGHKS, CDR2 YYEKEE (reference sequence). Trimming took off 3 bases at V and 5 bases at J, with 17 bases between the two ends. The CDR3 consists of 15 residues. CDR3 DNA: TGTGCCAGCAGCTCAGCGGAACAGGGTGGGACTGAAGCTTTCTTT. Translating it yields CASSSAEQGGTEAFF.

This chain links TRBV28 with TRBJ2-1; TRBD1 aligns across 7 bases. Looked up from germline, CDR1 is MDHEN and CDR2 is SYDVKM. The CDR3 covers 14 residues. J was trimmed by 4 bases and V by 6 bases; bases with no gene match: 6. The CDR3 loop is CASSPPGQYNEQFF. CDR3 in DNA: TGTGCCAGCAGCCCACCGGGACAGTACAATGAGCAGTTCTTC.

This clone has a single count. The chain links TRBV6-1 to TRBJ2-2; 10 bases are shared with TRBD1. Looked up from germline, CDR1 is MNHNS and CDR2 is SASEGT. The CDR3 has 15 residues. After removal of 7 bases from V and 4 bases from J, the junction contained 6 bases not matched to a gene. DNA for the CDR3: TGTGCCAGCATATCCGGGACAGGGGTCACCGGGGAGCTGTTTTTT. Residues: CASISGTGVTGELFF.